The next 30 T cell receptor beta chains were all read from a single sample in a study of T cells in localized non-small cell lung cancer. Using immunoSEQ multiplex PCR, the repertoire was profiled, and TCRdb retains in-frame clones only, with some absent. The data show approximately 14,000 clones, around 81% seen once. Sequencing used peripheral blood, obtained before any cancer treatment. The receptor source for this set is a female donor of 60 years or more with stage I squamous cell lung carcinoma.

CDR3 bases: TGTGCCAGCAGCTTAGAAGGACGGCTCTCTGGAAACACCATATATTTT. Translation: CASSLEGRLSGNTIYF. The chain employs TRBV7-2 and TRBJ1-3; D ambiguous. Trimming took off 1 base at V and 0 bases at J, with 10 bases between the two ends. The germline V gene encodes CDR1 SGHTA and CDR2 FQGNSA. This CDR3 is 16 amino acids long.

The chain carries TRBV5-1 and TRBJ2-5; no reliable D call. Germline loops: CDR1 SGHRS, CDR2 YFSETQ. This CDR3 region has 14 residues. V dropped 4 bases and J dropped 7 bases, with 17 bases sitting between them. CDR3 region: CASSLDGTQRTQYF. CDR3 DNA sequence: TGCGCCAGCAGCCTAGATGGCACTCAGAGGACCCAGTACTTC.

The rearrangement links TRBV9 to TRBJ2-7; 9 nucleotides agree with TRBD2. V trimming: 5 bases; J trimming: 7 bases; junction bases outside the gene matches: 22. This CDR3 has 18 residues. Germline loops: CDR1 SGDLS, CDR2 YYNGEE. The CDR3 nucleotides are TGTGCCAGCAGTCTAACAGCCACTTTTGGCGGGGGGGCCGGAGAGCAGTACTTC. Translated, it gives CASSLTATFGGGAGEQYF.

The chain recombines TRBV7-8 with TRBJ1-5; 9 bases match TRBD1. V was pared by 1 base and J by 5 bases, with 6 bases of the junction left unmatched. CDR1 and CDR2 from the germline V gene are SGHVS and FQNEAQ. CDR3 length: 16 residues. Written as DNA, the CDR3 is TGTGCCAGCAGCTTAGGGCTTGGGACAGGGTATCAGCCCCAGCATTTT. Encoded protein: CASSLGLGTGYQPQHF.

This rearrangement joins TRBV2 to TRBJ1-1; 8 bases line up with TRBD1. V shed 5 bases, J shed 7 bases, and the junction held 6 bases outside the gene matches. Germline V gene sequence: CDR1 SNHLY, CDR2 FYNNEI. There are 13 residues in the CDR3. The CDR3 coding sequence is TGTGCCAGCAGTTTCAGGGGGCGGGGTGAAGCTTTCTTT. This translates into CASSFRGRGEAFF. Looking up the rest from reference TRBV2 and TRBJ1-1 gives the full variable domain: EPEVTQTPSHQVTQMGQEVILRCVPISNHLYFYWYRQILGQKVEFLVSFYNNEISEKSEIFDDQFSVERPDGSNFTLKIRSTKLEDSAMYFCASSFRGRGEAFFGQGTRLTVV.

The chain employs TRBV7-2 and TRBJ2-3; unclear D gene. Germline V gene data show CDR1 as SGHTA and CDR2 as FQGNSA. The ends were cut back, 4 bases at V and 6 bases at J, with 8 bases in the middle. The CDR3 loop spans 12 amino acids. CDR3 DNA: TGTGCCAGCAGCTATAGCTCGGATACGCAGTATTTT. This sequence encodes CASSYSSDTQYF.

CDR3 DNA: TGTGCCAGCAGCTTAGTATTAGCGCTTAACACCGGGGAGCTGTTTTTT. Translated: CASSLVLALNTGELFF. The J gene is TRBJ2-2, the V gene TRBV7-2; weak D call: TRBD2 (5 bases). The CDR3 length is 16 residues. V shed 1 base and J shed 2 bases, with 11 bases lying between them. CDR1 and CDR2 from the germline V gene are SGHTA and FQGNSA.

About this clone: One end of the junction varies from germline; a read error may be responsible. The rearrangement joins TRBV6-1 to TRBJ2-2; no clear D. This CDR3 has 15 amino acids. Germline V gene lookup returns CDR1 MNHNS and CDR2 SASEGT. In nucleotides, the CDR3 is TGTGCCTGCAGGACCGACCACTACCTCACCGGGGAGCTGTTTTTT. Its translation: CACRTDHYLTGELFF.

This clone showed up just a few times. The J gene is TRBJ1-1, the V gene TRBV7-9; D perhaps matches TRBD1 (6 bases). This CDR3 contains 15 residues. Germline CDR1 reads SEHNR; CDR2 reads FQNEAQ (reference sequence). V lost 2 bases, J lost 5 bases, and 15 bases lay in between. The CDR3 coding sequence is TGTGCCAGCAGCTTATTAAGCAGGGGTCGGACTGAAGCTTTCTTT. Its protein product is CASSLLSRGRTEAFF. The full variable domain, rest sourced from reference TRBV7-9 and TRBJ1-1, is DTGVSQNPRHKITKRGQNVTFRCDPISEHNRLYWYRQTLGQGPEFLTYFQNEAQLEKSRLLSDRFSAERPKGSFSTLEIQRTEQGDSAMYLCASSLLSRGRTEAFFGQGTRLTVV.

The chain couples TRBV7-2 to TRBJ1-1; D is unclear. CDR3 size: 14 residues. CDR1 SGHTA and CDR2 FQGNSA come from the germline V gene. Trimming stripped 7 bases from V and 0 bases from J, with 12 bases between. The CDR3: CASTRRDMNTEAFF. Written as DNA, the CDR3 is TGTGCCAGCACCCGCCGGGATATGAACACTGAAGCTTTCTTT.

In regard to this clone: Its ends do not fully match the called genes, so a read error is possible. The chain employs TRBV7-7 and TRBJ2-2; D perhaps matches TRBD2 (5 bases). The CDR3 is 13 residues long. The germline V gene encodes CDR1 SSHAT and CDR2 FNYEAQ (reference sequence). The CDR3 loop is CASSLVRAGELFF. DNA for the CDR3: TGTGCTAGCAGCTTAGTGCGGGCCGGGGAGCTGTTTTTT.

The rearrangement links TRBV9 to TRBJ1-2; the D is unclear. The length of the CDR3 is 15 residues. V was shortened by 0 bases and J by 0 bases, with 9 bases between the two germline ends. The germline gives CDR1 SGDLS, CDR2 YYNGEE. The CDR3 here is CASSVGPNTNYGYTF. The CDR3, as DNA: TGTGCCAGCAGCGTAGGGCCCAACACTAACTATGGCTACACCTTC.

This clone was seen just once. V usage is TRBV10-3 and J usage is TRBJ1-2; TRBD1 matches 8 bases. Germline CDR1 reads ENHRY; CDR2 reads SYGVKD. V trimming: 6 bases; J trimming: 6 bases; junction bases outside the gene matches: 6. The CDR3 covers 13 residues. The CDR3, as DNA: TGTGCCATCAGGGAGGCAGGGGGCGATGGCTACACCTTC. It specifies CAIREAGGDGYTF.

A single count supports this clone. The chain is built from TRBV25-1 and TRBJ2-5; D gene unclear. Trimming shortened V by 1 base and J by 0 bases, and 9 bases separated the two germline ends. The germline V gene has CDR1 MGHDK and CDR2 SYGVNS. CDR3 size: 15 residues. The CDR3 DNA reads as TGTGCCAGCAGTGAATCGGGCGCGTACCAAGAGACCCAGTACTTC. It specifies CASSESGAYQETQYF.

The V call is TRBV18, the J call TRBJ1-3, with D hard to call. V lost 2 bases, J lost 0 bases, and 14 bases lay in between. CDR3 length equals 17 residues. From germline, CDR1 is KGHSH and CDR2 LQKENI. The CDR3 nucleotides are TGTGCCAGCTCACCAATTTCTGGGCAGAACTCTGGAAACACCATATATTTT. Translated: CASSPISGQNSGNTIYF.

The chain joins TRBV11-3 to TRBJ1-1, with 9 nucleotides matching TRBD1. V lost 5 bases, J lost 4 bases, and 2 bases stayed unmatched. This CDR3 is 13 amino acids long. Germline assignment: CDR1 SGHNT and CDR2 YENEEA. The CDR3 DNA follows: TGTGCCAGCAGCGGACAGGGGTTCACTGAAGCTTTCTTT. This encodes CASSGQGFTEAFF.

The chain employs TRBV10-3 and TRBJ2-5, with 13 nucleotides matching TRBD2. The length of the CDR3 is 15 residues. The V gene end was trimmed by 0 bases and the J gene end by 5 bases; junction bases not matched to a gene: 0. The V gene's germline CDR1 is ENHRY and CDR2 SYGVKD. CDR3 sequence (DNA): TGTGCCATCAGTGAGTCGACTAGCGGGAGGGAGACCCAGTACTTC. This sequence encodes CAISESTSGRETQYF.

The CDR3 DNA follows: TGTGCCAGCAGCTTATATCGGGGACAGCCGAACACTGAAGCTTTCTTT. It is translated as CASSLYRGQPNTEAFF. The genes are TRBV11-2 and TRBJ1-1, with 7 bases aligning to TRBD1. The CDR3 spans 16 residues. In germline, CDR1 is SGHAT, CDR2 FQNNGV. The V and J ends lost 2 bases and 1 base, in that order; junction bases with no gene match: 7.

The V gene is TRBV4-1, the J gene TRBJ1-2; the match to TRBD1 covers 7 bases. The germline gives CDR1 MGHRA, CDR2 YSYEKL. V gave up 3 bases and J gave up 2 bases; unmatched junction bases: 12. The CDR3 covers 17 residues. CDR3 DNA: TGCGCCAGCAGCCAGAGGAGGGGGCTGGGTACCAACTATGGCTACACCTTC. It is translated as CASSQRRGLGTNYGYTF.

This clone came up once. V gene TRBV7-2 combines with J gene TRBJ2-5, with D possibly called TRBD1 or TRBD2 (5 bases each). The germline V gene encodes CDR1 SGHTA and CDR2 FQGNSA. Trimming took 6 bases from V and 2 from J, leaving 13 bases between them. The CDR3 has 14 amino acids. This CDR3 reads CASSRPGPQETQYF. The CDR3 region has the DNA TGTGCCAGCAGTCGCCCGGGACCGCAAGAGACCCAGTACTTC.

V gene TRBV5-1 combines with J gene TRBJ2-5; possibly TRBD2 for D (5 bases). From germline, CDR1 is SGHRS and CDR2 YFSETQ. This CDR3 is built from 14 residues. The ends were cut back, 4 bases at V and 4 bases at J, with 14 bases in the middle. This chain's CDR3 is CASSTDSFAETQYF. CDR3 bases: TGCGCCAGCAGCACGGACTCGTTCGCAGAGACCCAGTACTTC. Full variable domain (rest looked up from reference TRBV5-1 and TRBJ2-5): KAGVTQTPRYLIKTRGQQVTLSCSPISGHRSVSWYQQTPGQGLQFLFEYFSETQRNKGNFPGRFSGRQFSNSRSEMNVSTLELGDSALYLCASSTDSFAETQYFGPGTRLLVL.

CDR3 in amino acids: CATSRDLREKLFF. The CDR3 DNA is TGTGCCACCAGCAGAGATCTCAGGGAAAAACTGTTTTTT. This chain uses TRBV15 with TRBJ1-4; D remains unclear. The CDR3 totals 13 residues. Germline CDR1 is LNHNV and CDR2 is YYDKDF (reference sequence). V gave up 0 bases and J gave up 8 bases, with 7 bases separating them.

The V and J genes are TRBV5-5 and TRBJ2-5, with 12 bases matching TRBD2. The trim removed 4 bases at V and 3 bases at J, leaving 4 bases unmatched. The CDR3 loop spans 15 amino acids. From germline, CDR1 is SGHKS and CDR2 YYEKEE (reference sequence). DNA of the CDR3: TGTGCCAGCAGCCCCAGGACTAGCGGGGAAGAGACCCAGTACTTC. This codes for CASSPRTSGEETQYF.

The V call is TRBV7-7, the J call TRBJ2-1, with 11 nucleotides matching TRBD2. Germline lookup yields CDR1 SSHAT and CDR2 FNYEAQ (reference sequence). There are 15 residues in the CDR3. V shed 5 bases, J shed 4 bases, and the junction held 4 bases outside the gene matches. This chain's CDR3 is CASSASGGWYNEQFF. The CDR3 coding sequence is TGTGCCAGCAGCGCTAGCGGGGGGTGGTACAATGAGCAGTTCTTC.

This clone came up once. The chain is built from TRBV7-3 and TRBJ2-3; D gene ambiguous. Germline V gives CDR1 SGHTA, CDR2 FQGTGA. CDR3 length: 16 amino acids. V was shortened by 5 bases and J by 0 bases, with 15 bases between the two germline ends. As DNA, the CDR3 is TGTGCCAGCAGCGCCCAACCCGACTCCAGCACAGATACGCAGTATTTT. This codes for CASSAQPDSSTDTQYF.

The rearrangement joins TRBV5-4 to TRBJ2-3; either TRBD1 or TRBD2 may fit D (5 bases each). The CDR3 length is 16 residues. Between the trimmed V and J ends, which lost 0 bases and 6 bases, there was a span of 17 bases. CDR1 and CDR2 from the germline V gene are SGHNT and YYREEE (reference sequence). CDR3 DNA sequence: TGTGCCAGCAGCTTGGGTGCGGGCCCGGGGCGGGATACGCAGTATTTT. Its protein is CASSLGAGPGRDTQYF.

The V call is TRBV7-9, the J call TRBJ1-5; tentative D call: TRBD1 (6 bases). The V gene lost 1 base and the J gene lost 6 bases, with 10 bases spanning the gap. The CDR3 spans 14 residues. In germline, CDR1 is SEHNR, CDR2 FQNEAQ (reference sequence). Here the CDR3 reads CASSLGGGPQPQHF. The DNA for the CDR3 is TGTGCCAGCAGCTTAGGTGGGGGGCCTCAGCCCCAGCATTTT.

This chain links TRBV4-1 with TRBJ2-7; TRBD1 matches at 7 bases. The CDR3 has 11 residues. V trimming: 6 bases; J trimming: 5 bases; junction bases outside the gene matches: 1. Germline CDR1 reads MGHRA; CDR2 reads YSYEKL. The CDR3 DNA follows: TGCGCCAGCAGTGGGACAGACGAGCAGTACTTC. Translating gives CASSGTDEQYF.

The rearrangement joins TRBV21-1 to TRBJ2-6. TRBV21-1 is tagged as a pseudogene. This CDR3 spans 20 amino acids. The CDR3 nucleotides are TGTGCCAGCAGCCCTGACCAAACGGACCCCTCGGATGGCTTCGGCCACGTCCTGACTTTC. Translation: CASSPDQTDPSDGFGHVLTF.

DNA for the CDR3: TGTGCCAGCAGCCCACGACAGGGGGCTATCGGAGGAGAAGAGCAGTACTTC. This sequence encodes CASSPRQGAIGGEEQYF. The gene calls are TRBV7-9 and TRBJ2-7; TRBD1 matches 10 bases. V shed 5 bases, J shed 7 bases, and the junction held 17 bases outside the gene matches. In germline, CDR1 is SEHNR, CDR2 FQNEAQ (reference sequence). This CDR3 spans 17 amino acids.